This T cell receptor beta chain derives from a study of blood T cells in healthy people across ages. A second PCR, run for roughly 7 to 11 cycles, used a sample-barcoded 5' primer plus a J-beta primer mix. All cDNA molecules were each tagged by a template-switch adaptor with 12 random nucleotides. TCRdb re-derived calls from the 5' RACE reads in MiXCR, one entry per CDR3 protein. The sample records roughly 2 million distinct CDR3 sequences, roughly 50% being singletons. The CDR3 is 14 residues long. Germline V gives CDR1 MGHDK, CDR2 SYGVNS. Trimming removed 8 bases at V and 10 bases at J, with 20 bases between.

Sequenced sample: blood. The rearrangement joins TRBV25-1 to TRBJ1-4; D not resolved. The sequence came from a woman aged 40 to 50 in good health. For the CDR3, the DNA is TGTGCCAGCCACCAGGAGGGTCAGGCAGGAAAACTGTTTTTT. Its translation: CASHQEGQAGKLFF.